This entry concerns a single TCR beta chain. Its antigen remains unidentified. This sample is drawn from a study of shared clonotypes between healthy human individuals. Study observations and caveats: Compared with clonotypes that all four donors shared, non-shared clonotypes had lower generation probabilities.

Germline V CDR1 and CDR2: MDHEN, SYDVKM. Trimming removed 7 bases at V and 0 bases at J, with 13 bases between. This CDR3 is built from 15 residues. In the original workflow: Junction-only immunoSEQ data arrived without quality scores, meaning filtering differed. Using immunoSEQ multiplex PCR, the repertoire was profiled, and TCRdb retains in-frame clones only, with some absent. Clone size and V and J calls were adopted from that table, with D and trimming inferred from the DNA. Altogether approximately 980,000 clones are present, 70% to 85% being singletons, with the ten largest covering roughly 1.5%.

This TCR came from a young man in good health. The chain recombines TRBV28 with TRBJ2-1, with D possibly matching TRBD2 (5 bases). The sequenced sample was memory CD4+ T cells sorted from blood. Subset denoted: CD45RA-negative fraction. The CDR3 sequence is CASTRGGGSYNEQFF. The CDR3 bases are TGTGCCAGCACCCGAGGCGGAGGCTCCTACAATGAGCAGTTCTTC. The complete variable domain, with remaining parts taken from reference TRBV28 and TRBJ2-1, reads DVKVTQSSRYLVKRTGEKVFLECVQDMDHENMFWYRQDPGLGLRLIYFSYDVKMKEKGDIPEGYSVSREKKERFSLILESASTNQTSMYLCASTRGGGSYNEQFFGPGTRLTVL.